A single sample gave rise to the 32 T cell receptor beta chains below, sequenced in a study of PD-1 blockade in classical Hodgkin lymphoma. TCRdb's copy holds only in-frame clones and misses some; the assay was immunoSEQ multiplex PCR. The table lists around 13,000 clones, roughly 90% of them singletons. All patients experienced relapse after autologous stem cell transplantation, and brentuximab vedotin exposure was variable. The specimen was peripheral blood mononuclear cells (PBMCs), collected at baseline. These receptors were obtained from a human donor with classical Hodgkin lymphoma.

The chain links TRBV6-1 to TRBJ1-2; 8 bases are shared with TRBD1. The CDR3 loop spans 13 amino acids. CDR1 and CDR2 from the germline V gene are MNHNS and SASEGT. V dropped 6 bases and J dropped 4; count of bases not matched to a gene: 4. CDR3 nucleotide sequence: TGTGCCAGCAGCCCGGACAGGGCCTATGGCTACACCTTC. Translating it yields CASSPDRAYGYTF.

This chain connects TRBV4-2 to TRBJ1-1; 7 bases align to TRBD1. CDR1 and CDR2 from the germline V gene are LGHNA and YNFKEQ. The CDR3 spans 17 residues. The ends lost 4 bases at V and 0 bases at J; junction bases unmatched: 11. CDR3 coding DNA: TGTGCCAGCAGCCCCCGACAGGGCCCCATTATGAACACTGAAGCTTTCTTT. The encoded protein is CASSPRQGPIMNTEAFF.

This clone was found a few times. The chain employs TRBV27 and TRBJ1-2; D uncertain. In germline, CDR1 is MNHEY, CDR2 SMNVEV (reference sequence). V lost 6 bases and J lost 7, with 12 bases in between. The CDR3 runs to 12 residues. The CDR3 DNA follows: TGTGCCAGCAGAAGCGTTAAGGGTGGCTACACCTTC. Translation: CASRSVKGGYTF.

This clone has only a few counts. The V gene is TRBV4-1, the J gene TRBJ2-3; 11 bases align to TRBD2. The CDR3 runs 15 residues. J lost 3 bases, V lost 4 bases, and 3 bases had no gene match. Germline CDR1 MGHRA, CDR2 YSYEKL. The CDR3 nucleotides are TGCGCCAGCAGCCTCCGACTAGCGGGAACAGATACGCAGTATTTT. The encoded protein is CASSLRLAGTDTQYF.

This sequence joins TRBV7-2 and TRBJ2-6, with 14 bases that match TRBD2. The trim removed 9 bases at V and 0 bases at J, leaving 7 bases unmatched. CDR1 and CDR2 from the germline V gene are SGHTA and FQGNSA. This CDR3 comprises 18 residues. The CDR3 DNA reads as TGTGCCAGTCCGGGACTAGCGGGGGTCAGCTCTGGGGCCAACGTCCTGACTTTC. It specifies CASPGLAGVSSGANVLTF.

The rearrangement joins TRBV2 to TRBJ2-7; maybe TRBD1 (5 bases). Germline V gene lookup returns CDR1 SNHLY and CDR2 FYNNEI. The CDR3 length is 14 residues. With 2 bases removed from V and 0 bases from J, the gap between germline ends came to 8 bases. The CDR3 protein is CASSEQGYSYEQYF. CDR3 DNA: TGTGCCAGCAGTGAACAGGGTTACTCCTACGAGCAGTACTTC.

This chain connects TRBV30 to TRBJ1-1; no definite D call. Germline V gene lookup returns CDR1 GTSNPN and CDR2 SVGIG (reference sequence). This CDR3 has 12 residues. The V gene lost 4 bases and the J gene lost 6 bases, with 12 bases spanning the gap. In nucleotides, the CDR3 is TGTGCCTGGAACGGGATCTTGGCTGAAGCTTTCTTT. Protein product: CAWNGILAEAFF. The whole variable domain, filled in from reference TRBV30 and TRBJ1-1, reads SQTIHQWPATLVQPVGSPLSLECTVEGTSNPNLYWYRQAAGRGLQLLFYSVGIGQISSEVPQNLSASRPQDRQFILSSKKLLLSDSGFYLCAWNGILAEAFFGQGTRLTVV.

This chain connects TRBV7-8 to TRBJ2-2; D may be TRBD2 (5 bases). The CDR3 contains 13 residues. Per the germline V gene, CDR1 is SGHVS and CDR2 is FQNEAQ. V was shortened by 7 bases and J by 4 bases, with 10 bases between the two germline ends. The chain's CDR3 is CASTPGVTGELFF. DNA for the CDR3: TGTGCCAGCACCCCCGGGGTCACCGGGGAGCTGTTTTTT.

The V call is TRBV10-2, the J call TRBJ2-7; a weak D match, TRBD1 (5 bases). The CDR3 runs 14 residues. Germline V gives CDR1 WSHSY, CDR2 SAAADI. V shed 0 bases and J shed 2 bases, with 8 bases lying between them. CDR3 region: CASSESARAYEQYF. The DNA for the CDR3 is TGCGCCAGCAGTGAGTCCGCCAGGGCCTACGAGCAGTACTTC.

The V and J genes are TRBV11-2 and TRBJ2-4, with D possibly being TRBD1 (6 bases). V lost 1 base and J 0 bases, leaving 13 bases between the germline ends. Germline loops: CDR1 SGHAT, CDR2 FQNNGV. The CDR3 consists of 17 residues. This CDR3 reads CASSLGQGSLAKNIQYF. The CDR3 nucleotides are TGTGCCAGCAGCTTAGGTCAGGGGTCTCTAGCCAAAAACATTCAGTACTTC.

V usage is TRBV2 and J usage is TRBJ2-5, with unresolved D. V lost 8 bases to trimming and J lost 1 base, with 8 bases between them. Per the germline V gene, CDR1 is SNHLY and CDR2 is FYNNEI. The CDR3 contains 12 residues. CDR3 in amino acids: CASGRFQETQYF. CDR3 in DNA: TGTGCCAGCGGAAGGTTCCAAGAGACCCAGTACTTC.

The chain is built from TRBV4-3 and TRBJ1-2, with D tentatively TRBD1 (6 bases). V lost 4 bases, J lost 9 bases, and 15 bases lay in between. This CDR3 comprises 13 residues. CDR1 and CDR2 (germline): LGHNA, YSLEER. CDR3 residues: CASSPPADSRYTF. CDR3 DNA sequence: TGCGCCAGCAGCCCCCCCGCGGACAGCCGCTACACCTTC.

The chain links TRBV6-1 to TRBJ2-7; D is perhaps TRBD1 (5 bases). Trimming left V 0 bases short and J 0 bases short, with 9 bases between. The CDR3 is 15 amino acids. Germline V gene lookup returns CDR1 MNHNS and CDR2 SASEGT. Here the CDR3 reads CASSEAQGSSYEQYF. The CDR3 DNA is TGTGCCAGCAGTGAAGCGCAGGGATCCTCCTACGAGCAGTACTTC.

V is TRBV27 and J is TRBJ1-2, with 10 bases aligning to TRBD1. The germline V gene has CDR1 MNHEY and CDR2 SMNVEV (reference sequence). With 4 bases clipped from V and 7 bases from J, the junction kept 9 bases outside the gene matches. This CDR3 has 15 amino acids. Written as DNA, the CDR3 is TGTGCCAGCAGTTCCCCGACAGGGGGCCGAAGTGGCTACACCTTC. Amino acids: CASSSPTGGRSGYTF.

The chain joins TRBV29-1 to TRBJ1-1; 8 positions match TRBD1. CDR1 and CDR2 (germline): SQVTM, ANQGSEA. The CDR3 is 13 amino acids. Trimming took 6 bases from V and 7 from J; bases not matched to a gene: 10. This CDR3 is CSVDTGGRDEAFF. CDR3 coding DNA: TGCAGCGTGGACACAGGGGGGAGAGATGAAGCTTTCTTT.

J is TRBJ2-1 and V is TRBV30, with D tentatively TRBD1 or TRBD2 (5 bases each). Per germline, CDR1 GTSNPN and CDR2 SVGIG (reference sequence). CDR3 length equals 13 residues. V was trimmed by 8 bases and J by 5 bases, leaving 16 bases between them. The CDR3, as DNA: TGTGCCCGCTCAGGGTTGGGACACAATGAGCAGTTCTTC. As protein: CARSGLGHNEQFF. The whole variable domain, filled in from reference TRBV30 and TRBJ2-1, reads SQTIHQWPATLVQPVGSPLSLECTVEGTSNPNLYWYRQAAGRGLQLLFYSVGIGQISSEVPQNLSASRPQDRQFILSSKKLLLSDSGFYLCARSGLGHNEQFFGPGTRLTVL.

The chain is built from TRBV25-1 and TRBJ2-5, with 11 nucleotides matching TRBD2. There are 17 residues in the CDR3. Trimming at V came to 4 bases and at J to 0 bases, leaving 7 bases not matched to a gene. CDR1 MGHDK and CDR2 SYGVNS come from the germline V gene. CDR3 in DNA: TGTGCCAGCAGTGCACTAGCGGGAGCCTTGTACCAAGAGACCCAGTACTTC. Translating it yields CASSALAGALYQETQYF.

The chain combines TRBV30 with TRBJ2-3, with D hard to call. Germline V gene lookup returns CDR1 GTSNPN and CDR2 SVGIG (reference sequence). Trimming stripped 2 bases from V and 3 bases from J, with 15 bases between. The CDR3 totals 15 residues. The CDR3 loop is CAWSSGSPITDTQYF. CDR3 sequence (DNA): TGTGCCTGGAGTTCGGGCAGCCCGATAACAGATACGCAGTATTTT.

This rearrangement joins TRBV7-8 to TRBJ1-2; perhaps TRBD1 as D (6 bases). CDR3 length: 16 residues. The V and J ends lost 5 bases and 4 bases respectively, with 20 bases between them. Germline V gives CDR1 SGHVS, CDR2 FQNEAQ. The CDR3 protein is CASSPQKGGKVYGYTF. In nucleotides, the CDR3 is TGTGCCAGCAGCCCACAGAAGGGGGGCAAGGTCTATGGCTACACCTTC.

The chain is built from TRBV5-6 and TRBJ1-6; no definite D call. V lost 0 bases to trimming and J lost 6 bases, with 1 base between them. The CDR3 covers 12 residues. Per the germline V gene, CDR1 is SGHDT and CDR2 is YYEEEE. CDR3 sequence: CASSLGNSPLHF. The CDR3 region has the DNA TGTGCCAGCAGCTTGGGTAATTCACCCCTCCACTTT.

The genes are TRBV6-5 and TRBJ2-7, with TRBD1 matching 12 bases. The CDR3 is 16 residues long. From germline, CDR1 is MNHEY and CDR2 SVGAGI. The junction had 10 bases not matched to a gene; V was cut back by 6 bases and J by 4 bases. CDR3 amino acids: CASRYGRDRGLYEQYF. In nucleotides, the CDR3 is TGTGCCAGCAGGTACGGTCGGGACAGGGGGCTGTACGAGCAGTACTTC.

The CDR3 loop is CASRPSGSDTQYF. The CDR3 coding sequence is TGTGCCAGCAGACCTAGCGGGTCAGATACGCAGTATTTT. The chain uses TRBV4-2 and TRBJ2-3; the match to TRBD2 covers 8 bases. V trimming: 6 bases; J trimming: 4 bases; junction bases outside the gene matches: 3. This CDR3 has 13 residues. Looked up from germline, CDR1 is LGHNA and CDR2 is YNFKEQ.

The CDR3 loop reads CASSPLGVYGYTF. The CDR3 DNA reads as TGTGCCAGCAGCCCATTGGGGGTCTATGGCTACACCTTC. V is TRBV6-6 and J is TRBJ1-2; TRBD1 is a possible D gene (5 bases). The V end lost 6 bases, the J end lost 4 bases, and 12 bases lay between the germline ends. There are 13 residues in the CDR3. Germline CDR1 reads MNHNY; CDR2 reads SVGAGI (reference sequence).

The genes are TRBV6-5 and TRBJ2-1; 8 positions match TRBD1. Per the germline V gene, CDR1 is MNHEY and CDR2 is SVGAGI. The CDR3 consists of 13 residues. Trimming took 5 bases from V and 4 from J; bases not matched to a gene: 1. The CDR3 DNA sequence: TGTGCCAGCAGTCGGACAGGGTACAATGAGCAGTTCTTC. Encoded protein: CASSRTGYNEQFF.

The chain uses TRBV6-9 and TRBJ2-5; maybe TRBD2 (6 bases). Germline assignment: CDR1 MNHGY and CDR2 SVAAGI. Trimming shortened V by 6 bases and J by 4 bases, and 9 bases separated the two germline ends. The CDR3 has 12 residues. CDR3 sequence: CASRPTRETQYF. The CDR3 DNA sequence: TGTGCCAGCAGACCGACTAGAGAGACCCAGTACTTC.

The chain uses TRBV4-1 and TRBJ2-1; D may be TRBD1 or TRBD2 (5 bases each). Trimming took off 0 bases at V and 11 bases at J, with 11 bases between the two ends. CDR1 is MGHRA and CDR2 is YSYEKL in the germline V gene. The CDR3 length is 13 residues. In DNA, the CDR3 is TGCGCCAGCAGCCAAGATGGCCGGGACCAGCAGTTCTTC. Amino acid sequence: CASSQDGRDQQFF.

The rearrangement uses TRBV6-1 and TRBJ2-3; 11 positions agree with TRBD2. The CDR3 has 15 amino acids. Germline lookup yields CDR1 MNHNS and CDR2 SASEGT. V dropped 4 bases and J dropped 3; count of bases not matched to a gene: 3. The DNA for the CDR3 is TGTGCCAGCAGTGGACTAGCGGGGCATACAGATACGCAGTATTTT. Encoded protein: CASSGLAGHTDTQYF.

This clone was observed once. The rearrangement links TRBV7-7 to TRBJ2-3; 10 bases map to TRBD2. The germline CDR1 and CDR2 sequences are SSHAT and FNYEAQ (reference sequence). CDR3 length equals 15 residues. V shed 6 bases, J shed 4 bases, and the junction held 7 bases outside the gene matches. This CDR3 is CASRDTSGDPDTQYF. CDR3 DNA: TGTGCCAGCAGGGACACTAGCGGGGACCCAGATACGCAGTATTTT. Combining the CDR3 with reference TRBV7-7 and TRBJ2-3 gives the whole variable domain GAGVSQSPRYKVTKRGQDVTLRCDPISSHATLYWYQQALGQGPEFLTYFNYEAQPDKSGLPSDRFSAERPEGSISTLTIQRTEQRDSAMYRCASRDTSGDPDTQYFGPGTRLTVL.

This chain connects TRBV27 to TRBJ1-3; a weak D match, TRBD1 (5 bases). The V and J ends lost 2 bases and 1 base respectively, with 6 bases between them. The CDR3 sequence is 14 residues long. Germline lookup yields CDR1 MNHEY and CDR2 SMNVEV (reference sequence). CDR3 sequence: CASSLRGSGNTIYF. CDR3 in DNA: TGTGCCAGCAGTTTACGGGGGTCTGGAAACACCATATATTTT.

This chain connects TRBV11-2 to TRBJ2-2, with unresolved D. The CDR3 is made up of 15 amino acids. Germline CDR1 and CDR2: SGHAT and FQNNGV. Trimming removed 0 bases at V and 1 base at J, with 6 bases between. CDR3: CASSLDSLNTGELFF. The CDR3 region has the DNA TGTGCCAGCAGCTTAGACTCCCTGAACACCGGGGAGCTGTTTTTT.

This clone showed up just once. V gene TRBV9 combines with J gene TRBJ2-7; perhaps TRBD1 as D (5 bases). The CDR3 consists of 17 residues. Looked up from germline, CDR1 is SGDLS and CDR2 is YYNGEE. Trimming shortened V by 0 bases and J by 0 bases, and 16 bases separated the two germline ends. Here the CDR3 DNA reads TGTGCCAGCAGCGTAGATTGTCAGGGCAGGAGCTCCTACGAGCAGTACTTC. Translating it yields CASSVDCQGRSSYEQYF.

This rearrangement joins TRBV10-1 to TRBJ2-1, with D uncertain. This CDR3 is 13 amino acids long. Germline V CDR1 and CDR2: WNHNN, SYGVQD (reference sequence). Trimming removed 2 bases from V and 4 bases from J, with 6 bases in between. The CDR3 coding sequence is TGCGCCAGCAGTGAGGACACGTACAATGAGCAGTTCTTC. As protein: CASSEDTYNEQFF.